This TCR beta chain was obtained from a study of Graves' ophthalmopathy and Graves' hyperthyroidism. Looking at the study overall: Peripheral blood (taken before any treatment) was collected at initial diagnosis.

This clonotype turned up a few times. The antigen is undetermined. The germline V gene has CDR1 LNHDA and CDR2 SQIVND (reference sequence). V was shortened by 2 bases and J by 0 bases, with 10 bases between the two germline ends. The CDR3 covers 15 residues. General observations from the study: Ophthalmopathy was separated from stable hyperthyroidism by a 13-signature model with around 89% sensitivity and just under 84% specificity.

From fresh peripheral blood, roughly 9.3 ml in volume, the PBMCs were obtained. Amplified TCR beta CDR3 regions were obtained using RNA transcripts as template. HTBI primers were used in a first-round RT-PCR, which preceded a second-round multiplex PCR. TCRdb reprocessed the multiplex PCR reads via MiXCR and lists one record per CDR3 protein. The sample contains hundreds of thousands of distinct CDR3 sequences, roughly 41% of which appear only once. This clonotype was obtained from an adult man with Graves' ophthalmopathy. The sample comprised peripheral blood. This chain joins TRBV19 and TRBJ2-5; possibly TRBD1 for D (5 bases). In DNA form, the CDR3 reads TGTGCCAGTAGTATACCAGGGCAGTACCAAGAGACCCAGTACTTC. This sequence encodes CASSIPGQYQETQYF.